The clone carrying this T cell receptor (beta chain) was seen only a few times. Antigen unknown. The sample originates from a study of blood T cells in healthy people across ages. Drawn from each donor were ten milliliters of peripheral blood. Every sample yielded at least 6.5 million isolated PBMCs. A second PCR, run for about 7 to 12 cycles, used a sample-barcoded 5' primer plus a J-beta primer mix. TCRdb passed the 5' RACE reads through MiXCR, listing each CDR3 protein once. This table has approximately 1.5 million distinct CDR3 sequences, approximately 39% appearing once. Study findings and constraints: CMV status of donors was unknown, possibly confounding expanded clonotype changes. Versus aged donors, long-lived donors had higher diversity and more naive CD4+ cells.

Per germline, CDR1 DFQATT and CDR2 SNEGSKA (reference sequence). The CDR3 contains 14 residues. V was clipped by 5 bases and J by 5 bases; unmatched bases: 8. Material: blood. The gene calls are TRBV20-1 and TRBJ2-2, with 7 bases that match TRBD1. This sequence was found in a young woman in good health. The CDR3 reads CSAPGQKATGELFF. In DNA, the CDR3 is TGCAGTGCTCCGGGACAGAAAGCAACCGGGGAGCTGTTTTTT.